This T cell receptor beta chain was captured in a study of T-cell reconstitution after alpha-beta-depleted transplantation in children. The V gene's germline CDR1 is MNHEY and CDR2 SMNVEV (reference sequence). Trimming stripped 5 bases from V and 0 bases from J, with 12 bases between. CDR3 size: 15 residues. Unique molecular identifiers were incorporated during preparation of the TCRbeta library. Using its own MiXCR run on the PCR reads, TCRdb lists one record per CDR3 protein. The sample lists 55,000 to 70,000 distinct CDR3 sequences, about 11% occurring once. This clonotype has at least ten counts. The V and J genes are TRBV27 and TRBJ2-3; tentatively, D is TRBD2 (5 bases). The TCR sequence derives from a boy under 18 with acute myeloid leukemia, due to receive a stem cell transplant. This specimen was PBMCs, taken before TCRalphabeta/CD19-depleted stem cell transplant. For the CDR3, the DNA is TGTGCCAGCAGTCCAGAGGGTACTAGCACAGATACGCAGTATTTT. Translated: CASSPEGTSTDTQYF.